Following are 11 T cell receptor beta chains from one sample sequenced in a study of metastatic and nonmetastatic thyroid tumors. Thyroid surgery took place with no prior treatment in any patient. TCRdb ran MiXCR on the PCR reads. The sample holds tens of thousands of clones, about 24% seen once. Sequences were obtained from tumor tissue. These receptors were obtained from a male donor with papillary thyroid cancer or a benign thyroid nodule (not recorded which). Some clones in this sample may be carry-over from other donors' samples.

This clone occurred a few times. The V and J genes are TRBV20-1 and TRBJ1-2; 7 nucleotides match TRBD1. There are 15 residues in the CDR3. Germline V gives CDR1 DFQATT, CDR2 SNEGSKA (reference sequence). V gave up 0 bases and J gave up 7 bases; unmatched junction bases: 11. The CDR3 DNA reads TGCAGTGCTAGAGAGAGGGGGCGGGCGGTTGGTGGCTACACCTTC. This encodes CSARERGRAVGGYTF.

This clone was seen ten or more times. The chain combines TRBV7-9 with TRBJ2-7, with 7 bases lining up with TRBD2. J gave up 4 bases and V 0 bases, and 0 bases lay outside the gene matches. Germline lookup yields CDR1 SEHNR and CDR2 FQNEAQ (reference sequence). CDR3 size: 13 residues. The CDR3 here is CASSLAGGYEQYF. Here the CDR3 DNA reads TGTGCCAGCAGCTTAGCGGGAGGGTACGAGCAGTACTTC.

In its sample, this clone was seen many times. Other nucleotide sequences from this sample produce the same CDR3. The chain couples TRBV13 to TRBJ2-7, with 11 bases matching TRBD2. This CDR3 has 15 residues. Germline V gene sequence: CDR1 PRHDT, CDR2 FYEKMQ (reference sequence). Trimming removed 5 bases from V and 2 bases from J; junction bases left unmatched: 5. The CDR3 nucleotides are TGTGCCAGCAGCGACGGACTAGCGGGCCCCTACGAGCAGTACTTC. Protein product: CASSDGLAGPYEQYF.

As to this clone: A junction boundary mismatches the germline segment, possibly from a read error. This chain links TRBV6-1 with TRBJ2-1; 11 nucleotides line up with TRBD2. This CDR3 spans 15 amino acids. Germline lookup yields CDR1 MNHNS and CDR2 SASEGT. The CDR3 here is CANSDVSSGRIEQFF. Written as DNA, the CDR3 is TGTGCCAACAGTGATGTCTCTAGCGGGAGGATTGAGCAGTTCTTC.

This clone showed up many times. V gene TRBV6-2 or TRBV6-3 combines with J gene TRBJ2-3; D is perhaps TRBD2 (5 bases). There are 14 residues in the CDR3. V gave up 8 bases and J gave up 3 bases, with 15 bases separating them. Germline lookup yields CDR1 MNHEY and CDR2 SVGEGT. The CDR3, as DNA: TGTGCCAGCCGGTACGTCGCGGGTACAGATACGCAGTATTTT. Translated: CASRYVAGTDTQYF.

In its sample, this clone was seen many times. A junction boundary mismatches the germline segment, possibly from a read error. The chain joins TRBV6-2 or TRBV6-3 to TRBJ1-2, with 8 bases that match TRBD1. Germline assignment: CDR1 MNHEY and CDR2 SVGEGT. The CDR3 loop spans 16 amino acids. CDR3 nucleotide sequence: TGTGCCAGCAGTTACGGGACAGGATCGTCTAACTATGGCTGCACCTTC. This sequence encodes CASSYGTGSSNYGCTF.

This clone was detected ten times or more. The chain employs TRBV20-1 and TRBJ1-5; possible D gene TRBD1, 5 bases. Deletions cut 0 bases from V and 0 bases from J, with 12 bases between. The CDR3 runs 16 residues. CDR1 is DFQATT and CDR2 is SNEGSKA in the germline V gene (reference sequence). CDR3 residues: CSARDLGGYSNQPQHF. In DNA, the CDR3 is TGCAGTGCTAGAGATCTTGGGGGGTATAGCAATCAGCCCCAGCATTTT.

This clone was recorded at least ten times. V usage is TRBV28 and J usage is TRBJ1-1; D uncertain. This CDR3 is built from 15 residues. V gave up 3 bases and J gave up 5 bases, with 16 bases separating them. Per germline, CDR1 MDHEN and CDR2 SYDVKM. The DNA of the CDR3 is TGTGCCAGCAGTTTGCAAACAGCCTCGGTGACTGAAGCTTTCTTT. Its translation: CASSLQTASVTEAFF.

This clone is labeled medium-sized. This CDR3 reads CATSPSGGGGETQYF. For the CDR3, the DNA is TGTGCCACCAGCCCTTCGGGAGGGGGGGGAGAGACCCAGTACTTC. The V gene is TRBV15, the J gene TRBJ2-5, with TRBD2 matching 8 bases. CDR3 size: 15 residues. Trimming cost V 5 bases and J 4 bases; bases outside gene matches: 9. Per germline, CDR1 LNHNV and CDR2 YYDKDF (reference sequence).

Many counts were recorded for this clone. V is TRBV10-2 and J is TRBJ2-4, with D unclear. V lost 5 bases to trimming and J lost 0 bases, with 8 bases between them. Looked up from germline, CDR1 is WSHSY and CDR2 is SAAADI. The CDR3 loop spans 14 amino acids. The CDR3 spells CASSLALAKNIQYF. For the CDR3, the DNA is TGCGCCAGCAGTTTGGCTCTAGCCAAAAACATTCAGTACTTC.

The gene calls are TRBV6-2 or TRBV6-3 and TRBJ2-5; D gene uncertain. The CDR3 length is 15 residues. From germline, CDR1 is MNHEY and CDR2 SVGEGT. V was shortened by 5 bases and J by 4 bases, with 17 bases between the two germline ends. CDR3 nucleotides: TGTGCCAGCAGTCGAATAGCCGGAGAGGTAGAGACCCAGTACTTC. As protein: CASSRIAGEVETQYF.